The rows below give T cell receptor beta chains drawn from one sample of a study of blood T cell repertoires in COVID-19. The table came from immunoSEQ multiplex PCR; TCRdb's copy has only in-frame clones and leaves some out. The sample lists about 220,000 clones; 83% were seen once. The sequencing sample was made of PBMCs or T cells enriched from blood (not recorded which). The receptors here all came from a woman in her thirties or forties who had been exposed to COVID-19. Each CDR3 is given with its conserved first and last residue. D genes are given only for firm matches. Some rows mark clone size as missing; the rest say once, few, many or name a class of expanded clone.

V gene: TRBV12-3/TRBV12-4; clone size: few; J gene: TRBJ1-1; D gene: NA; CDR3 protein: CASSAGYRTEAFF; CDR3 DNA: TGTGCCAGCAGCGCAGGGTATCGCACTGAAGCTTTCTTT
V gene: TRBV5-6; clone size: NA; J gene: TRBJ2-2; D gene: NA; CDR3 protein: CASSLVSAGMNTGELFF; CDR3 DNA: TGTGCCAGCAGCTTGGTTTCGGCAGGGATGAACACCGGGGAGCTGTTTTTT
V gene: TRBV2; clone size: NA; J gene: TRBJ1-1; D gene: NA; CDR3 protein: CASSSDRNTEAFF; CDR3 DNA: TGTGCCAGCAGTTCCGACAGGAACACTGAAGCTTTCTTT
V gene: TRBV4-2; clone size: NA; J gene: TRBJ1-2; D gene: TRBD1; CDR3 protein: CASSPGQGKNYGYTF; CDR3 DNA: TGTGCCAGCAGCCCGGGACAGGGGAAAAACTATGGCTACACCTTC
V gene: TRBV5-1; clone size: once; J gene: TRBJ2-1; D gene: TRBD2; CDR3 protein: CASSFDRSSGGRDQDEQFF; CDR3 DNA: TGCGCCAGCAGCTTCGACCGGTCTAGCGGGGGCCGTGACCAGGATGAGCAGTTCTTC
V gene: TRBV24-1; clone size: NA; J gene: TRBJ1-2; D gene: NA; CDR3 protein: CATSEGGAGGYTF; CDR3 DNA: TGTGCCACCAGTGAGGGAGGGGCCGGAGGCTACACCTTC
V gene: TRBV30; clone size: NA; J gene: TRBJ2-1; D gene: NA; CDR3 protein: CAWNSAGLNNEQFF; CDR3 DNA: TGTGCCTGGAACTCGGCGGGGTTAAACAATGAGCAGTTCTTC
V gene: TRBV6-5; clone size: NA; J gene: TRBJ2-7; D gene: TRBD1; CDR3 protein: CASSWGTGLYEQYF; CDR3 DNA: TGTGCCAGCAGTTGGGGGACAGGGCTCTACGAGCAGTACTTC
V gene: TRBV12-3/TRBV12-4; clone size: NA; J gene: TRBJ2-5; D gene: TRBD1; CDR3 protein: CASSWDRKETQYF; CDR3 DNA: TGTGCCAGCAGTTGGGACAGGAAAGAGACCCAGTACTTC
V gene: TRBV5-1; clone size: NA; J gene: TRBJ1-3; D gene: NA; CDR3 protein: CASREADGNTIYF; CDR3 DNA: TGCGCCAGCAGAGAGGCAGACGGAAACACCATATATTTT
V gene: TRBV30; clone size: NA; J gene: TRBJ2-7; D gene: TRBD1; CDR3 protein: CAWSTGGRYEQYF; CDR3 DNA: TGTGCCTGGAGTACAGGGGGCCGATACGAGCAGTACTTC
V gene: TRBV15; clone size: NA; J gene: TRBJ1-2; D gene: TRBD1; CDR3 protein: CATSRDRTGANYGYTF; CDR3 DNA: TGTGCCACCAGCAGAGATCGGACAGGGGCTAACTATGGCTACACCTTC
V gene: TRBV7-9; clone size: once; J gene: TRBJ1-2; D gene: NA; CDR3 protein: CASSLGGQGNYGYTF; CDR3 DNA: TGTGCCAGCAGCTTAGGGGGGCAGGGGAACTATGGCTACACCTTC
V gene: TRBV28; clone size: few; J gene: TRBJ1-3; D gene: NA; CDR3 protein: CASRTPGTESGNTIYF; CDR3 DNA: TGTGCCAGCAGGACCCCCGGGACTGAGTCTGGAAACACCATATATTTT
V gene: TRBV4-1; clone size: NA; J gene: TRBJ1-5; D gene: NA; CDR3 protein: CASSQDPRLQPQHF; CDR3 DNA: TGCGCCAGCAGCCAAGATCCCCGTTTACAGCCCCAGCATTTT
V gene: TRBV9; clone size: NA; J gene: TRBJ2-1; D gene: NA; CDR3 protein: CASSVTGGTSVHEQFF; CDR3 DNA: TGTGCCAGCAGCGTTACAGGGGGAACTAGCGTCCATGAGCAGTTCTTC
V gene: TRBV30; clone size: NA; J gene: TRBJ2-7; D gene: NA; CDR3 protein: CAWSWGLSSDEQYF; CDR3 DNA: TGTGCCTGGAGTTGGGGCCTGTCTAGCGACGAGCAGTACTTC
V gene: TRBV9; clone size: few; J gene: TRBJ1-6; D gene: NA; CDR3 protein: CASTEEPHNSPLHF; CDR3 DNA: TGTGCCAGCACTGAAGAGCCTCATAATTCACCCCTCCACTTT
V gene: TRBV4-2; clone size: NA; J gene: TRBJ2-6; D gene: TRBD1; CDR3 protein: CASSQPPGQGASGANVLTF; CDR3 DNA: TGTGCCAGCAGCCAGCCTCCGGGACAGGGGGCTTCGGGGGCCAACGTCCTGACTTTC
V gene: TRBV15; clone size: NA; J gene: TRBJ2-3; D gene: NA; CDR3 protein: CATRSSSRSTDTQYF; CDR3 DNA: TGTGCCACCAGGTCTTCGTCCAGAAGCACAGATACGCAGTATTTT
V gene: TRBV30; clone size: NA; J gene: TRBJ2-1; D gene: TRBD1; CDR3 protein: CAWRWGTGGHEQFF; CDR3 DNA: TGTGCCTGGAGGTGGGGGACAGGGGGCCATGAGCAGTTCTTC
V gene: TRBV29-1; clone size: NA; J gene: TRBJ2-7; D gene: NA; CDR3 protein: CSVEDRQFEQYF; CDR3 DNA: TGCAGCGTTGAAGATCGACAGTTCGAGCAGTACTTC
V gene: TRBV19; clone size: NA; J gene: TRBJ1-5; D gene: NA; CDR3 protein: CASRWGSWEPQHF; CDR3 DNA: TGTGCCAGTAGATGGGGCTCTTGGGAGCCCCAGCATTTT
V gene: TRBV15; clone size: NA; J gene: TRBJ1-3; D gene: NA; CDR3 protein: CATSRDPGSGNTIYF; CDR3 DNA: TGTGCCACCAGCAGAGACCCAGGGTCTGGAAACACCATATATTTT